This T cell receptor (beta chain) originates from a study of blood T cells in healthy people across ages. A sample-barcoded 5' primer and a J-beta primer mix were used in a second PCR of about 7 to 12 cycles. Each CDR3 protein is one row after TCRdb ran MiXCR on the 5' RACE reads. This sample yields some 1.8 million distinct CDR3 sequences, of which about 39% are seen a single time; around 23% belongs to the top ten. V shed 3 bases, J shed 1 base, and the junction held 3 bases outside the gene matches. The germline gives CDR1 SGHVS, CDR2 FNYEAQ. The CDR3 extends over 16 amino acids. The clonotype comes from a human donor in good health. The rearrangement uses TRBV7-6 and TRBJ2-3; 11 nucleotides line up with TRBD2. Sequences were obtained from blood. The CDR3 loop is CASSFQGLAGTDTQYF. CDR3 sequence (DNA): TGTGCCAGCAGCTTTCAGGGACTAGCGGGCACAGATACGCAGTATTTT.